This TCR beta chain was recovered during a study of CD8+CD57+ T cells in acquired aplastic anemia. Whole-study context: Recorded DNA amounts for sorted CD4+ and CD8+ cells had an average of 3.2 ug. Average CD4+ read depth in healthy donors was about 10.8 million reads. Overall study results and limits: With respect to CD8+ Simpson's diversity, patients and controls did not differ significantly. Patients and controls had in common 25 to 30 CD8+ CDR3 sequences.

V shed 0 bases and J shed 2 bases, with 11 bases lying between them. Germline CDR1 reads WNHNN; CDR2 reads SYGVQD (reference sequence). This CDR3 region has 15 residues. Remarks on this clonotype: Its antigen is unidentified.

Genomic DNA provided the template from which TCR beta VDJ and CDR3 profiles were obtained. TCRdb independently ran MiXCR on the reads; one entry per CDR3 protein. This repertoire shows 200,000 to 250,000 distinct CDR3 sequences, roughly 35% found once; its top ten account for roughly 1.1%. The chain recombines TRBV10-1 with TRBJ2-7; TRBD2 is a possible D gene (5 bases). This sequence originates from a human donor in good health, serving as a control. Material for sequencing was sorted CD4+, CD8+, or CD8+CD57+ T cells (not recorded which) from PBMCs. The CDR3 spells CASSESETGAYEQYF. In DNA, the CDR3 is TGCGCCAGCAGTGAGTCCGAAACCGGGGCCTACGAGCAGTACTTC.